The 21 T cell receptor beta chains presented below share a single source sample, sequenced in a study of T-cell reconstitution after alpha-beta-depleted transplantation in children. As it was prepared, the TCRbeta library received unique molecular identifiers. TCRdb fed the PCR reads into MiXCR, producing one record per CDR3 protein. In the table there are roughly 790,000 distinct CDR3 sequences, roughly 15% of which are singletons. The material sequenced was PBMCs, mostly from graft donor cells, taken 360 days after TCRalphabeta/CD19-depleted stem cell transplant. The receptor set was obtained from a male patient aged 10-17 years who had a stem cell transplant for acute lymphoblastic leukemia, so the T cells may come from the graft donor.

Only a few counts were recorded for this clonotype. The chain couples TRBV7-9 to TRBJ2-2; D ambiguous. V dropped 2 bases and J dropped 9 bases, with 7 bases sitting between them. Germline CDR1 reads SEHNR; CDR2 reads FQNEAQ (reference sequence). The CDR3 length is 12 residues. The CDR3 is CASSLSVWELFF. CDR3 sequence (DNA): TGTGCCAGCAGCTTATCGGTGTGGGAGCTGTTTTTT.

This clonotype was observed a few times. The V gene is TRBV20-1, the J gene TRBJ1-2, with 7 nucleotides matching TRBD1. CDR3 size: 12 residues. V dropped 5 bases and J dropped 5; count of bases not matched to a gene: 5. Germline-derived CDR1 and CDR2 are DFQATT and SNEGSKA (reference sequence). The DNA for the CDR3 is TGCAGTGCTTGGGACAGCCCATATGGCTACACCTTC. It encodes CSAWDSPYGYTF.

The V gene is TRBV13, the J gene TRBJ2-6; 7 positions agree with TRBD1. The germline CDR1 and CDR2 sequences are PRHDT and FYEKMQ (reference sequence). V was clipped by 5 bases and J by 3 bases; unmatched bases: 10. This CDR3 region has 17 residues. The CDR3 protein is CASSIRTGSGGANVLTF. Here the CDR3 DNA reads TGTGCCAGCAGCATACGGACAGGTTCAGGTGGGGCCAACGTCCTGACTTTC.

CDR3 bases: TGTGCCAGCAGTTTGACTAGCACTGGCAATGAGCAGTTCTTC. It encodes CASSLTSTGNEQFF. This chain joins TRBV27 and TRBJ2-1; 7 bases line up with TRBD2. Germline CDR1 reads MNHEY; CDR2 reads SMNVEV (reference sequence). The CDR3 has 14 amino acids. V trimming: 3 bases; J trimming: 6 bases; junction bases outside the gene matches: 5.

The rearrangement joins TRBV15 to TRBJ2-7; TRBD1 matches at 7 bases. Germline CDR1 and CDR2: LNHNV and YYDKDF (reference sequence). The CDR3 runs to 16 residues. The V gene end was trimmed by 0 bases and the J gene end by 6 bases; junction bases not matched to a gene: 11. The CDR3 here is CATSRDRLRQGREQYF. The CDR3 DNA follows: TGTGCCACCAGCAGAGACCGACTCCGACAGGGACGCGAGCAGTACTTC.

This clonotype was recorded a few times. The chain recombines TRBV11-2 with TRBJ2-1, with 7 bases lining up with TRBD2. The CDR3 runs to 18 residues. The V segment lost 3 bases and the J segment 4 bases; nucleotides outside the gene matches: 15. CDR1 SGHAT and CDR2 FQNNGV come from the germline V gene. DNA of the CDR3: TGTGCCAGCAGCTTCCCCTTCGGGGCTAGCGGACCATACAATGAGCAGTTCTTC. Translating it yields CASSFPFGASGPYNEQFF.

Only a few counts were recorded for this clonotype. The V and J genes are TRBV28 and TRBJ2-3; D may be TRBD2 (5 bases). The CDR3 totals 14 residues. Trimming removed 3 bases at V and 5 bases at J, with 12 bases between. The germline gives CDR1 MDHEN, CDR2 SYDVKM. The CDR3 protein is CASSFSGVEDTQYF. The CDR3 bases are TGTGCCAGCAGTTTTTCCGGGGTTGAAGATACGCAGTATTTT.

The V call is TRBV12-3 or TRBV12-4, the J call TRBJ2-2, with 15 positions matching TRBD2. V gave up 11 bases and J gave up 4 bases; unmatched junction bases: 14. The CDR3 is 18 residues long. The CDR3 sequence is CAFGFPGLAGGVTGELFF. The CDR3 DNA reads as TGTGCCTTCGGATTCCCGGGACTAGCGGGAGGAGTCACCGGGGAGCTGTTTTTT.

The table lists this clonotype with a few counts. The chain links TRBV28 to TRBJ2-2, with D possibly being TRBD2 (5 bases). From germline, CDR1 is MDHEN and CDR2 SYDVKM. The length of the CDR3 is 14 residues. Trimming shortened V by 4 bases and J by 4 bases, and 10 bases separated the two germline ends. The CDR3 is CASSSDSTTGELFF. The CDR3 bases are TGTGCCAGCAGTTCGGACTCTACCACCGGGGAGCTGTTTTTT.

V gene TRBV24-1 combines with J gene TRBJ2-3, with TRBD2 matching over 9 bases. CDR1 and CDR2 from the germline V gene are KGHDR and SFDVKD. The junction had 23 bases not matched to a gene; V was cut back by 11 bases and J by 6 bases. CDR3 size: 18 residues. The CDR3 bases are TGTGCCATCTGCCCCCTGGGGGAAGCGGGAGGCCTGAGTGATACGCAGTATTTT. It is translated as CAICPLGEAGGLSDTQYF.

The V gene is TRBV10-3, the J gene TRBJ2-3; D is ambiguous. The CDR3 is 15 residues long. Germline values: CDR1 ENHRY, CDR2 SYGVKD. Trimming removed 4 bases at V and 0 bases at J, with 11 bases between. CDR3 sequence reads: CAISAYSSSTDTQYF. The CDR3 DNA reads as TGTGCCATCAGTGCGTACAGTTCTAGCACAGATACGCAGTATTTT.

V is TRBV11-3 and J is TRBJ2-3; 7 nucleotides agree with TRBD2. The germline V gene encodes CDR1 SGHNT and CDR2 YENEEA. The CDR3 totals 15 residues. V was pared by 5 bases and J by 4 bases, with 9 bases of the junction left unmatched. This CDR3 is CASSPGTNHPDTQYF. The CDR3 DNA reads TGTGCCAGCAGCCCTGGGACTAATCATCCAGATACGCAGTATTTT. Filled out from reference TRBV11-3 and TRBJ2-3, the complete variable domain reads EAGVVQSPRYKIIEKKQPVAFWCNPISGHNTLYWYLQNLGQGPELLIRYENEEAVDDSQLPKDRFSAERLKGVDSTLKIQPAELGDSAVYLCASSPGTNHPDTQYFGPGTRLTVL.

This clonotype was counted at least ten times. V and J are TRBV5-1 and TRBJ2-1; 14 nucleotides line up with TRBD2. In germline, CDR1 is SGHRS, CDR2 YFSETQ. J lost 2 bases, V lost 4 bases, and 2 bases had no gene match. The CDR3 is 16 amino acids. Written as DNA, the CDR3 is TGCGCCAGCAGCGGACTAGCGGGAGGTACCTACAATGAGCAGTTCTTC. Its translation: CASSGLAGGTYNEQFF.

The rearrangement links TRBV7-3 to TRBJ1-1; the match to TRBD1 covers 7 bases. Per the germline V gene, CDR1 is SGHTA and CDR2 is FQGTGA. The CDR3 is made up of 15 amino acids. The junction had 5 bases not matched to a gene; V was cut back by 4 bases and J by 0 bases. DNA for the CDR3: TGTGCCAGCAGCTATATAGGGGGCATGAACACTGAAGCTTTCTTT. Its protein product is CASSYIGGMNTEAFF.

The chain recombines TRBV5-5 with TRBJ2-7, with D possibly TRBD2 on 5 matching bases. The CDR3 is 15 residues long. Germline V lookup: CDR1 SGHKS, CDR2 YYEKEE (reference sequence). V was trimmed by 0 bases and J by 3 bases, leaving 13 bases between them. For the CDR3, the DNA is TGTGCCAGCAGCTTGGGCTTAGCGCTGAACTACGAGCAGTACTTC. It translates to CASSLGLALNYEQYF.

This clonotype turned up a few times. The rearrangement joins TRBV7-3 to TRBJ2-5; TRBD2 matches 13 bases. This CDR3 has 16 amino acids. Germline-derived CDR1 and CDR2 are SGHTA and FQGTGA. Losses at the gene ends were 5 bases for V and 5 bases for J; bases not matched to a gene: 8. CDR3 region: CASSPGLAGVEETQYF. The CDR3 DNA is TGTGCCAGCAGCCCCGGACTAGCGGGAGTTGAGGAGACCCAGTACTTC.

This clonotype has only a few counts. V is TRBV5-1 and J is TRBJ1-1; D remains unclear. Germline lookup yields CDR1 SGHRS and CDR2 YFSETQ. The CDR3 contains 15 residues. V was clipped by 0 bases and J by 10 bases, with 19 bases between them. Written as DNA, the CDR3 is TGCGCCAGCAGCTTGGGGGGTACTGCGGGAGCTGGAGCTTTCTTT. This encodes CASSLGGTAGAGAFF.

This clonotype was detected a few times. The chain employs TRBV2 and TRBJ1-4; D perhaps matches TRBD1 (5 bases). The CDR3 loop spans 17 amino acids. CDR1 is SNHLY and CDR2 is FYNNEI in the germline V gene. Trimming left V 8 bases short and J 4 bases short, with 23 bases between. The CDR3 is CASVAGMGQGLNEKLFF. The CDR3, as DNA: TGTGCCAGCGTGGCGGGAATGGGGCAGGGACTTAATGAAAAACTGTTTTTT.

There are many counts of this clonotype. The chain links TRBV6-5 to TRBJ1-6, with D tentatively TRBD1 (5 bases). This CDR3 spans 17 amino acids. Looked up from germline, CDR1 is MNHEY and CDR2 is SVGAGI. V was cut by 2 bases and J by 3 bases, with 14 bases left in between. The DNA for the CDR3 is TGTGCCAGCAGTTACGGGGGATATTCCTTCTATAATTCACCCCTCCACTTT. As protein: CASSYGGYSFYNSPLHF.

This clonotype was counted only a few times. J is TRBJ2-4 and V is TRBV20-1, with 11 nucleotides matching TRBD1. Trimming at V came to 3 bases and at J to 6 bases, leaving 4 bases not matched to a gene. The germline V gene has CDR1 DFQATT and CDR2 SNEGSKA (reference sequence). The CDR3 loop spans 14 amino acids. Here the CDR3 DNA reads TGCAGTGCTAGGAGGACAGGGGGCTTAAACATTCAGTACTTC. This translates into CSARRTGGLNIQYF.

This clonotype was counted between two and nine times. The gene calls are TRBV5-5 and TRBJ1-2, with D possibly being TRBD1 (5 bases). Germline CDR1 SGHKS, CDR2 YYEKEE (reference sequence). V lost 1 base to trimming and J lost 1 base, with 11 bases between them. The CDR3 covers 15 residues. The CDR3 coding sequence is TGTGCCAGCAGCTTGTACGTAGGGGATAACTATGGCTACACCTTC. Translating gives CASSLYVGDNYGYTF. Full variable domain (outside the CDR3, taken from reference TRBV5-5 and TRBJ1-2): DAGVTQSPTHLIKTRGQQVTLRCSPISGHKSVSWYQQVLGQGPQFIFQYYEKEERGRGNFPDRFSARQFPNYSSELNVNALLLGDSALYLCASSLYVGDNYGYTFGSGTRLTVV.